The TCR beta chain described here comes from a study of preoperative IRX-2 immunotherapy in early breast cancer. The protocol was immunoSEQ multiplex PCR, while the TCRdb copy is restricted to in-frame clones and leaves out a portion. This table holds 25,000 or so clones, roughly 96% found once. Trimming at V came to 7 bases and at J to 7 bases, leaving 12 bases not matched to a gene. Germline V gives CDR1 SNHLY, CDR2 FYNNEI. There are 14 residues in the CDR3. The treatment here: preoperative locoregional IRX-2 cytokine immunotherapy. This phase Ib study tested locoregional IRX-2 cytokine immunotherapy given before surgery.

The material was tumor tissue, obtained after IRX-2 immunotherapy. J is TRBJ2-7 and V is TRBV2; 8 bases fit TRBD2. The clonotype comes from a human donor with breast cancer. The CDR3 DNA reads TGTGCCAGCATCCCGACGGGGGGGGCGAGGGAGCAGTACTTC. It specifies CASIPTGGAREQYF.